This TCR beta chain originates from a study of T cell repertoires in cytomegalovirus infection. The wider study: An indication of both CMV infection and matching HLA type came from public TCR beta signatures.

The CDR3 sequence is 15 residues long. CDR1 is LGHNA and CDR2 is YSLEER in the germline V gene. The V segment lost 0 bases and the J segment 9 bases; nucleotides outside the gene matches: 4. This clonotype was observed many times. Its antigen is not known. Regarding the study as a whole: Pooled public TCR beta family frequency picked out CMV carriers with the relevant HLA. HLA-C-restricted CMV clonotypes gave the most frequent clonotype in two of eight donors.

Each CDR3 protein is one row after TCRdb ran MiXCR on the reads. The sample has fewer than 350,000 distinct CDR3 sequences, around a tenth seen once. V usage is TRBV4-3 and J usage is TRBJ2-1, with 11 nucleotides matching TRBD2. Sequencing was done on a sample of PBMCs. The TCR comes from a human donor in good health (CMV status not recorded). Some clones in this sample may be carry-over from other donors' samples. The DNA for the CDR3 is TGCGCCAGCAGCCAAGATAGCGGGGGGGGCGGTGAGCAGTTCTTC. Amino acids: CASSQDSGGGGEQFF.